The next 14 T cell receptor beta chains were all read from a single sample in a study of blood T cell repertoires in COVID-19. Sequencing was performed with immunoSEQ multiplex PCR; in TCRdb, only in-frame clones are kept and a portion is missing. The table lists some 250,000 clones, just over 85% of them singletons. Sequenced input: PBMCs or T cells enriched from blood (not recorded which). These receptors were obtained from a young man who had recovered from COVID-19.

The chain combines TRBV29-1 with TRBJ1-2, with a weak D call TRBD1 (6 bases). Trimming pared 6 bases from V and 5 bases from J, leaving 16 bases between. The CDR3 consists of 13 residues. Germline V lookup: CDR1 SQVTM, CDR2 ANQGSEA. In DNA, the CDR3 is TGCAGCGTAGGCAGGGGATCTGGATATGGCTACACCTTC. Protein: CSVGRGSGYGYTF. Full variable domain (rest looked up from reference TRBV29-1 and TRBJ1-2): SAVISQKPSRDICQRGTSLTIQCQVDSQVTMMFWYRQQPGQSLTLIATANQGSEATYESGFVIDKFPISRPNLTFSTLTVSNMSPEDSSIYLCSVGRGSGYGYTFGSGTRLTVV.

This clone came up once. V is TRBV5-1 and J is TRBJ1-3; 7 positions match TRBD1. Germline assignment: CDR1 SGHRS and CDR2 YFSETQ. The CDR3 has 15 residues. The J segment lost 8 bases and the V segment lost 0 bases, leaving 8 bases of the junction unmatched. CDR3 sequence: CASSLAVGGADTIYF. CDR3 DNA sequence: TGCGCCAGCAGCTTGGCCGTAGGGGGCGCAGACACCATATATTTT.

The chain joins TRBV27 to TRBJ1-2; D is unclear. The CDR3 contains 16 residues. V was clipped by 0 bases and J by 4 bases, with 15 bases between them. Germline V gives CDR1 MNHEY, CDR2 SMNVEV (reference sequence). DNA for the CDR3: TGTGCCAGCAGTTTATCACCCCCCGGGGTCCCCTATGGCTACACCTTC. Translated, it gives CASSLSPPGVPYGYTF.

V is TRBV3-1 (or the pseudogene TRBV3-2) and J is TRBJ2-5; TRBD2 agrees at 13 bases. Germline CDR1 reads LGHDT; CDR2 reads YNNKEL (reference sequence). This CDR3 spans 16 amino acids. The V and J ends lost 4 bases and 5 bases, in that order; junction bases with no gene match: 7. DNA of the CDR3: TGTGCCAGCAGCCCGACTAGCGGGGGGCAGCGGGAGACCCAGTACTTC. As protein: CASSPTSGGQRETQYF.

J is TRBJ2-7 and V is TRBV4-1, with TRBD1 matching 7 bases. This CDR3 region has 14 residues. V lost 4 bases, J lost 11 bases, and 14 bases stayed unmatched. The V gene's germline CDR1 is MGHRA and CDR2 YSYEKL. For the CDR3, the DNA is TGCGCCAGCAGCCTCAGCCGGGACAGCGCATACAAGTACTTC. It codes for CASSLSRDSAYKYF.

In its sample, this clone was seen once. This sequence joins TRBV30 and TRBJ2-7, with a tentative D call TRBD2 (6 bases). Germline lookup yields CDR1 GTSNPN and CDR2 SVGIG (reference sequence). CDR3 length equals 12 residues. The V gene lost 3 bases and the J gene lost 7 bases, with 13 bases spanning the gap. CDR3 protein: CAWSPGGGEQYF. The CDR3 DNA reads as TGTGCCTGGAGCCCCGGGGGTGGGGAGCAGTACTTC.

This sequence joins TRBV19 and TRBJ2-7; weak D call: TRBD2 (5 bases). With 1 base removed from V and 3 bases from J, the gap between germline ends came to 7 bases. Germline-derived CDR1 and CDR2 are LNHDA and SQIVND (reference sequence). CDR3 length: 13 amino acids. CDR3 DNA sequence: TGTGCCAGTAGTATAGTAGGGAGCTACGAGCAGTACTTC. Translation gives CASSIVGSYEQYF.

V is TRBV29-1 and J is TRBJ1-4; 7 bases line up with TRBD1. J was trimmed by 3 bases and V by 6 bases; bases with no gene match: 4. The CDR3 totals 13 residues. Germline CDR1 is SQVTM and CDR2 is ANQGSEA. As DNA, the CDR3 is TGCAGCGTGGGGGACAGATCTAATGAAAAACTGTTTTTT. Translation gives CSVGDRSNEKLFF.

The chain uses TRBV7-9 and TRBJ2-5; 10 bases align to TRBD1. The CDR3 contains 16 residues. V lost 4 bases, J lost 2 bases, and 7 bases stayed unmatched. Per the germline V gene, CDR1 is SEHNR and CDR2 is FQNEAQ (reference sequence). The CDR3 DNA sequence: TGTGCCAGCAGCTCGACAGGGGGCATCATTCAAGAGACCCAGTACTTC. It translates to CASSSTGGIIQETQYF.

CDR3 nucleotide sequence: TGTGCCAGCAGTGGGGACAGGGAGGCTTTCTTT. Translated: CASSGDREAFF. The chain combines TRBV2 with TRBJ1-1; 9 bases map to TRBD1. Per germline, CDR1 SNHLY and CDR2 FYNNEI. V gave up 4 bases and J gave up 11 bases; unmatched junction bases: 2. CDR3 length equals 11 residues.

The rearrangement uses TRBV3-1 (or the pseudogene TRBV3-2) and TRBJ2-5; D is uncertain. This CDR3 has 14 amino acids. Germline values: CDR1 LGHDT, CDR2 YNNKEL (reference sequence). Trimming stripped 4 bases from V and 5 bases from J, with 14 bases between. This chain's CDR3 is CASSPRGRDETQYF. CDR3 in DNA: TGTGCCAGCAGCCCTCGAGGAAGAGATGAGACCCAGTACTTC.

V gene TRBV30 combines with J gene TRBJ2-1; perhaps TRBD2 as D (7 bases). CDR3 length equals 16 residues. V lost 0 bases, J lost 5 bases, and 17 bases lay in between. CDR1 is GTSNPN, CDR2 SVGIG, per germline (reference sequence). CDR3 coding DNA: TGTGCCTGGAGTGTAGAGGGGGGGGCCATAAACAATGAGCAGTTCTTC. Residues: CAWSVEGGAINNEQFF.

This clone has more than one count but fewer than ten. DNA of the CDR3: TGTGCCTGGAGGACTGTGATGAACACTGAAGCTTTCTTT. Its protein product is CAWRTVMNTEAFF. The rearrangement joins TRBV30 to TRBJ1-1; D gene ambiguous. CDR1 is GTSNPN and CDR2 is SVGIG in the germline V gene (reference sequence). V was shortened by 3 bases and J by 0 bases, with 8 bases between the two germline ends. This CDR3 has 13 amino acids.

This chain links TRBV19 with TRBJ1-5; no clear D gene. CDR3 length: 13 amino acids. Trimming removed 7 bases at V and 0 bases at J, with 7 bases between. Germline V lookup: CDR1 LNHDA, CDR2 SQIVND (reference sequence). CDR3 coding DNA: TGTGCCAGTACCACGGTTAGCAATCAGCCCCAGCATTTT. Translation: CASTTVSNQPQHF.